Listed below are T cell receptor beta chains from one sample, sequenced in a study of regulatory T cells in long-lasting Graves disease. TCRdb re-called the multiplex PCR reads through MiXCR, storing one row per CDR3 protein. The sample has about 520,000 distinct CDR3 sequences; 12% are singletons. These data also formed part of another study, on T cells in Graves' hyperthyroidism and ophthalmopathy.

The sample here was peripheral blood mononuclear cells (PBMCs), taken at new diagnosis, from a patient treated with antithyroid drugs. These receptors came from a woman in her twenties or thirties with Graves disease. Each CDR3 is given with its conserved first and last residue. A D gene is named only where the DNA matches it firmly. Where a row states a size, it is once, few, many or the class of an expanded clone; other rows omit it.

V gene	D gene	CDR3 length	clone size	J gene	CDR3 DNA	CDR3 protein
TRBV29-1	.	16	many	TRBJ1-1	TGCAGCGTTGAAGCTTCCCTCCAGGGTGGGTACACTGAAGCTTTCTTT	CSVEASLQGGYTEAFF
TRBV30	.	13	many	TRBJ1-1	TGTGCCTGGAGTGAAGTGATGAACACTGAAGCTTTCTTT	CAWSEVMNTEAFF
TRBV12-3/TRBV12-4	.	14	many	TRBJ2-3	TGTGCCAGCAGTCCCGACGACAGCACAGATACGCAGTATTTT	CASSPDDSTDTQYF
TRBV15	.	16	.	TRBJ1-5	TGTGCCACCAGCAAAAAGAGGTCGGCAGTCAATCAGCCCCAGCATTTT	CATSKKRSAVNQPQHF
TRBV5-1	TRBD1	16	.	TRBJ1-4	TGCGCCAGCAGCCAAATAATGACAGGGGTAGACGAAAAACTGTTTTTT	CASSQIMTGVDEKLFF
TRBV3-1	TRBD1	19	.	TRBJ2-6	TGTGCCAGCAGCCAATGGGCCGGGACAGGGGGCTCTGGGGCCAACGTCCTGACTTTC	CASSQWAGTGGSGANVLTF
TRBV4-3	.	16	.	TRBJ1-4	TGCGCCAGCAGCCAAGATCTCCCAGACTCTAATGAAAAACTGTTTTTT	CASSQDLPDSNEKLFF
TRBV6-1	.	15	many	TRBJ1-1	TGTGCCAGCAGAATCCTACAGGGAGCAAACACTGAAGCTTTCTTT	CASRILQGANTEAFF
TRBV20-1	.	13	many	TRBJ1-5	TGCAGTGCTAGGGACAGTTTCAATCAGCCCCAGCATTTT	CSARDSFNQPQHF
TRBV27	.	15	.	TRBJ2-3	TGTGCCAGCAGGGAGTCGGCTGGCTACACAGATACGCAGTATTTT	CASRESAGYTDTQYF
TRBV20-1	.	12	many	TRBJ2-7	TGCAGTGCTTCGGACAGCACTGGCGAGCAGTACTTC	CSASDSTGEQYF
TRBV27	.	14	many	TRBJ1-1	TGTGCCAGCAGTTTATACGGTTCGGCCACTGAAGCTTTCTTT	CASSLYGSATEAFF
TRBV2	TRBD2	15	.	TRBJ2-1	TGTGCCAGCAGAGAGACTAGCGGGAGCCACAATGAGCAGTTCTTC	CASRETSGSHNEQFF
TRBV19	.	13	many	TRBJ1-1	TGTGCCAGTAGTATTTCCGGTAACACTGAAGCTTTCTTT	CASSISGNTEAFF
TRBV20-1	.	11	many	TRBJ2-5	TGCAGTGCTAGGCGGGGAGAGACCCAGTACTTC	CSARRGETQYF
TRBV10-3	TRBD2	15	.	TRBJ2-5	TGTGCCATCGGGCCAGCGGGAGGGCCCCAAGAGACCCAGTACTTC	CAIGPAGGPQETQYF
TRBV5-1	.	16	many	TRBJ2-1	TGCGCCAGCAGCTTGTCCGACTCTAGCTCCTACAATGAGCAGTTCTTC	CASSLSDSSSYNEQFF
TRBV29-1	TRBD2	14	.	TRBJ2-7	TGCAGCGCAACTAGCGGCAGGAGCTCCTACGAGCAGTACTTC	CSATSGRSSYEQYF
TRBV4-1	.	17	many	TRBJ2-5	TGCGCCAGCAGCCAAGGAGTTTTTGGCAGCCGAAAAGAGACCCAGTACTTC	CASSQGVFGSRKETQYF
TRBV29-1	.	13	many	TRBJ2-5	TGCAGCGCCCTATCGGGGATCGTAGAGACCCAGTACTTC	CSALSGIVETQYF
TRBV7-2	.	14	many	TRBJ2-1	TGTGCCAGCAGCTTTCGGGGGAGTTCTCCTGAGCAGTTCTTC	CASSFRGSSPEQFF
TRBV7-9	TRBD1	14	few	TRBJ1-4	TGTGCCAGCAGCTGGGACAGGGGAAGTGAAAAACTGTTTTTT	CASSWDRGSEKLFF
TRBV2	.	16	many	TRBJ1-1	TGTGCCAGCAGTACGAGGTCTTCGGCATTGAACACTGAAGCTTTCTTT	CASSTRSSALNTEAFF